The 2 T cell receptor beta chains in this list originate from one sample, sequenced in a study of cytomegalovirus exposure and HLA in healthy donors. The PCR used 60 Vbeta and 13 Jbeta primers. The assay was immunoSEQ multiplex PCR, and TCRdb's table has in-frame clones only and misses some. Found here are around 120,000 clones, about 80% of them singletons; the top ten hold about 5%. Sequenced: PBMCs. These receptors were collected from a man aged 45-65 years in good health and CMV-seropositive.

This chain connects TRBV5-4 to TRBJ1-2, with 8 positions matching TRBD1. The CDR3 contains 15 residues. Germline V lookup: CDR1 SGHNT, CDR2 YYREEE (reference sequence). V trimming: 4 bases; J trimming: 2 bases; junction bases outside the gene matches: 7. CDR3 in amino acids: CASSLRTGSNYGYTF. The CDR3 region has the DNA TGTGCCAGCAGCCTCCGGACAGGGTCAAACTATGGCTACACCTTC.

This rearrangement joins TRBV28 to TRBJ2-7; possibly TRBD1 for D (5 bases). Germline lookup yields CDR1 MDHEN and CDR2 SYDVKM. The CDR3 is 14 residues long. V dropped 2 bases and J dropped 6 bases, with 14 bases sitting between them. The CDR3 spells CASSLVGVRGEQYF. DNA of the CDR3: TGTGCCAGCAGTTTAGTAGGAGTTAGGGGCGAGCAGTACTTC.